The present T cell receptor (beta chain) was sequenced within a study of spatial heterogeneity in lung cancer. General study points: Expanded alpha and beta TCR counts within tumors tracked tumor mutation counts.

MiXCR was run by TCRdb on the 5' RACE reads, yielding one entry per CDR3 protein. The data hold about 14,000 distinct CDR3 sequences, with approximately 4.5% observed a single time. CDR1 is KGHSH and CDR2 is LQKENI in the germline V gene. This CDR3 has 16 residues. Trimming took off 2 bases at V and 6 bases at J, with 17 bases between the two ends. This clonotype was detected a few times. Its antigen is unknown. This beta chain turned up in a library designed for alpha chains; as an off-target read, its abundance says little. Time point given: sample taken at primary tumor resection. This specimen was lung tumor tissue, taken at surgery. The sequence came from a female donor with early-stage non-small cell lung cancer. This chain uses TRBV18 with TRBJ2-4, with D tentatively TRBD1 or TRBD2 (5 bases each). CDR3 sequence reads: CASSPTTGIGGNIQYF. DNA for the CDR3: TGTGCCAGCTCACCAACAACTGGTATTGGGGGAAACATTCAGTACTTC.